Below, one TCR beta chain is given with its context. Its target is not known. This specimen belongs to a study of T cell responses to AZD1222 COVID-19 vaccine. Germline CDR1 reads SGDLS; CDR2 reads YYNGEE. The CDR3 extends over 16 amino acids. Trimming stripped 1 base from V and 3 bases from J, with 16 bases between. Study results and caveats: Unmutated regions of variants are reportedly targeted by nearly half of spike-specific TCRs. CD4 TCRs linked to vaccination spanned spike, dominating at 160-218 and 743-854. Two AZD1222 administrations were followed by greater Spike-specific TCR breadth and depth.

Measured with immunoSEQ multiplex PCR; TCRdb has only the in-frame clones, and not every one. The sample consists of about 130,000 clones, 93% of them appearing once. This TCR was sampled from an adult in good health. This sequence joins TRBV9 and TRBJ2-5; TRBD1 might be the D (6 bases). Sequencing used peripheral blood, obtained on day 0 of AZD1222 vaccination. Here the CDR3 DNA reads TGTGCCAGCAGCGTAACGGCAGGGGAAAGAGAAGAGACCCAGTACTTC. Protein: CASSVTAGEREETQYF.